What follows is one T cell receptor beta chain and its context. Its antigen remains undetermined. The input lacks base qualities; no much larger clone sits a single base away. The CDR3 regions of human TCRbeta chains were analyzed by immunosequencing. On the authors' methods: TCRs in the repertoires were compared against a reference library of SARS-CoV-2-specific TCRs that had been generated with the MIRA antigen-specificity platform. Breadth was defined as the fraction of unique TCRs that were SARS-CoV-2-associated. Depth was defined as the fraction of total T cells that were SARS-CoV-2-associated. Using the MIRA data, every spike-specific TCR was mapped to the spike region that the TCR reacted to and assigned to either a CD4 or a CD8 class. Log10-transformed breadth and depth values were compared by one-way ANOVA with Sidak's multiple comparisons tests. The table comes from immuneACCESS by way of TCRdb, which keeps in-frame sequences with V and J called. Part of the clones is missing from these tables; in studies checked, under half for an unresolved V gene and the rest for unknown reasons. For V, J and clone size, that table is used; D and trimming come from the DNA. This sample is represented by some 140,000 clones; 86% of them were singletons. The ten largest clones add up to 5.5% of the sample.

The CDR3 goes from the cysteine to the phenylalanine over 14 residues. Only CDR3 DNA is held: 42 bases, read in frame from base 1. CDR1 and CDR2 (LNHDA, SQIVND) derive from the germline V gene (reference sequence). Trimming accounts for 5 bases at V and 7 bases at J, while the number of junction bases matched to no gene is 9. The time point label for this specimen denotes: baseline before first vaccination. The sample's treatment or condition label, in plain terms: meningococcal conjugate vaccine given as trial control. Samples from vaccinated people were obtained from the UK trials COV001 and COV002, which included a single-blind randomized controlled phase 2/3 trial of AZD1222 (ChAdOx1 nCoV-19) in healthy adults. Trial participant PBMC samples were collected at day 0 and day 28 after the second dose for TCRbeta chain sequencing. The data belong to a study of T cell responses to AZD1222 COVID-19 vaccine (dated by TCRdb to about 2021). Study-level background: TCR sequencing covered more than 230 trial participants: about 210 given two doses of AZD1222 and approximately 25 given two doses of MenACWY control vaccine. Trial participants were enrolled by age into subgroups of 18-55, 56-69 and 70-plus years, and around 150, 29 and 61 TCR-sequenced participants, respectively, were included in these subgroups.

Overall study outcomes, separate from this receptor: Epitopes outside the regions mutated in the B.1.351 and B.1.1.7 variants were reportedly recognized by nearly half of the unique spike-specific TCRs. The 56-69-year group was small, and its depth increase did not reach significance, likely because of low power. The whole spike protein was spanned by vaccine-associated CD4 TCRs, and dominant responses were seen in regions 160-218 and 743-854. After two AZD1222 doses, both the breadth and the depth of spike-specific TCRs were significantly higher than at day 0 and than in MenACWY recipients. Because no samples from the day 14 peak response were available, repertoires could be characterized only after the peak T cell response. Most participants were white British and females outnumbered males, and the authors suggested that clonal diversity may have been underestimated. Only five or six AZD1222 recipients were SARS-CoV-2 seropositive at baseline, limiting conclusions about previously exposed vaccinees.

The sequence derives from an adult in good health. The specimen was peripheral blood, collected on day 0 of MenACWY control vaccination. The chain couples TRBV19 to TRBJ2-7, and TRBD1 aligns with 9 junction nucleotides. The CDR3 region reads CASSFRRDRAEQYF. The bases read TGTGCCAGTAGTTTCCGCCGGGACAGGGCGGAGCAGTACTTC.